This T cell receptor beta chain was observed in a study of glioma-infiltrating T cells after dendritic cell vaccination. For the study at large: Autologous tumor lysate was loaded overnight onto monocyte-derived dendritic cells grown about seven days with IL-4 and GM-CSF. Notes on the study in general: Few patients contributed both blood and tumor specimens.

TCRdb keeps only in-frame clones here, not all; method: immunoSEQ multiplex PCR. This table has tens of thousands of clones, about 80% appearing once. V was trimmed by 1 base and J by 4 bases, leaving 13 bases between them. Looked up from germline, CDR1 is SEHNR and CDR2 is FQNEAQ (reference sequence). The CDR3 has 15 residues. Regarding this clone: Antigen: not known.

Time point given: after dendritic cell vaccination, including at tumor progression/relapse. PBMC sampling occurred before vaccination, two weeks after the third dose, and at progression. The material sequenced was blood, taken after dendritic cell vaccination. The sequence was obtained from a human donor with glioblastoma. V usage is TRBV7-9 and J usage is TRBJ1-1; no firm D call. In DNA, the CDR3 is TGTGCCAGCAGCTTAGGCGGTGAGGGAGGCACTGAAGCTTTCTTT. Translated, it gives CASSLGGEGGTEAFF.